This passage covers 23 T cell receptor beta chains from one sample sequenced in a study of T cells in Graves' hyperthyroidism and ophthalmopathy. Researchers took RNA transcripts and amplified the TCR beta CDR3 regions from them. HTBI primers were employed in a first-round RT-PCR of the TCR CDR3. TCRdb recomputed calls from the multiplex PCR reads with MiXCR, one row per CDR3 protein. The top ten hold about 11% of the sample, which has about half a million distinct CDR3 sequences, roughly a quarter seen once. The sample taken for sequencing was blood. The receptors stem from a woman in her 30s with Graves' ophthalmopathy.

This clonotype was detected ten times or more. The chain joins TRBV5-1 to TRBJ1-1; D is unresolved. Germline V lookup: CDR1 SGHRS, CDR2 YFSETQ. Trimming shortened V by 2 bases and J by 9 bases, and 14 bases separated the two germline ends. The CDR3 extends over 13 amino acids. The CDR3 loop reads CASSFDNFSKAFF. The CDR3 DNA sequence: TGCGCCAGCAGCTTTGACAACTTCTCAAAAGCTTTCTTT.

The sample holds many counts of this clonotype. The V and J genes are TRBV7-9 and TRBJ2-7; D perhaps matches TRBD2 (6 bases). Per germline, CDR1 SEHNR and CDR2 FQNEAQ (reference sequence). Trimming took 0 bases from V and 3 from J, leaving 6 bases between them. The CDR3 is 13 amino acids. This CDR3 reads CASSLAEGYEQYF. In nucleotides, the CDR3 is TGTGCCAGCAGCTTAGCGGAGGGCTACGAGCAGTACTTC. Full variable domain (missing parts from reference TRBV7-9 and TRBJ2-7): DTGVSQNPRHKITKRGQNVTFRCDPISEHNRLYWYRQTLGQGPEFLTYFQNEAQLEKSRLLSDRFSAERPKGSFSTLEIQRTEQGDSAMYLCASSLAEGYEQYFGPGTRLTVT.

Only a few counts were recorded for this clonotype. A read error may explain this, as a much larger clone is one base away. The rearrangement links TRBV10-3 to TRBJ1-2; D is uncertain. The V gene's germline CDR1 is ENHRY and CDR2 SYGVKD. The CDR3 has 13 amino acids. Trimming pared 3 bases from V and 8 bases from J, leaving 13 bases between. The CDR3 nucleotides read TGTGCCATCAGTGACGGGCCCGGGTACGGCTACACCTTC. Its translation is CAISDGPGYGYTF.

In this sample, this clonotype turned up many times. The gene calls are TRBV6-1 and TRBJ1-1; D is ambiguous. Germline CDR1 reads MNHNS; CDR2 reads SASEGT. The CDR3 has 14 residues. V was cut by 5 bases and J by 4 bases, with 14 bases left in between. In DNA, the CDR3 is TGTGCCAGCAGTCTAGGGCGGGGTAGCACTGAAGCTTTCTTT. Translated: CASSLGRGSTEAFF.

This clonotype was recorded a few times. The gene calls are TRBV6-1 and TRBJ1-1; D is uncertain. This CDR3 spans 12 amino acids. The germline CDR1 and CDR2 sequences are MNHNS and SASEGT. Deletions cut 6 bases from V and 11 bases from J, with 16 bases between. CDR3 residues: CASRGTSGDAFF. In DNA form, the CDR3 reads TGTGCCAGCAGAGGAACGTCAGGAGATGCTTTCTTT.

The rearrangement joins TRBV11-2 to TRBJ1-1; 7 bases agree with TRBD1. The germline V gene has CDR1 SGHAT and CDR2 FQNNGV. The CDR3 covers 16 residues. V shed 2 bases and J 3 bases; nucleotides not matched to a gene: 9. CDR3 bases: TGTGCCAGCAGCTTATTCTCCGACAGGGTCGACACTGAAGCTTTCTTT. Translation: CASSLFSDRVDTEAFF.

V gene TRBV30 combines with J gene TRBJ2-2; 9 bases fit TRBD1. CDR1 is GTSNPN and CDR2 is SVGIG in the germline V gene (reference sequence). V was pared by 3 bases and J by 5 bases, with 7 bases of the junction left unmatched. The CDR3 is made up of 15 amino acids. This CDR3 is CAWRAGQGRTGELFF. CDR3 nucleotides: TGTGCCTGGAGAGCCGGACAGGGGAGAACCGGGGAGCTGTTTTTT.

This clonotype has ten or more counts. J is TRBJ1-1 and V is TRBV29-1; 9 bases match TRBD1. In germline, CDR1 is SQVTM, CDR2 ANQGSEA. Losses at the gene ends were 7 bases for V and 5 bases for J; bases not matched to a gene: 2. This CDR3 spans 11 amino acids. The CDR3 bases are TGCAGCGAAGACAGGGGGACTGAAGCTTTCTTT. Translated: CSEDRGTEAFF.

The CDR3 bases are TGTGCCACCCACCCGACAGGGGGTGATTCTAACTATGGCTACACCTTC. Its translation: CATHPTGGDSNYGYTF. The V and J genes are TRBV7-3 and TRBJ1-2; 9 bases are shared with TRBD1. The V segment lost 10 bases and the J segment 0 bases; nucleotides outside the gene matches: 12. Germline V gene lookup returns CDR1 SGHTA and CDR2 FQGTGA. The length of the CDR3 is 16 residues.

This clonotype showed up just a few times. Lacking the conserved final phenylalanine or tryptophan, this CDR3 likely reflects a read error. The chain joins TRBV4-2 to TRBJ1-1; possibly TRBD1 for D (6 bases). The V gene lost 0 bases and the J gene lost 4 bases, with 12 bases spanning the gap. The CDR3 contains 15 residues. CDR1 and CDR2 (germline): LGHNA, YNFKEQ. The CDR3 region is CASSQEGRGGTEAFL. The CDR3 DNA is TGTGCCAGCAGCCAAGAGGGCAGGGGTGGCACTGAAGCTTTCCTT.

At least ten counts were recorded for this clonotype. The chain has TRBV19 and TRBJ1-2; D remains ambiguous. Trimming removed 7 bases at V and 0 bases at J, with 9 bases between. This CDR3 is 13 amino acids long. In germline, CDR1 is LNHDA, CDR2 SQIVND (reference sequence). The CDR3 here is CASKGVANYGYTF. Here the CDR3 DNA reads TGTGCCAGTAAAGGAGTTGCTAACTATGGCTACACCTTC.

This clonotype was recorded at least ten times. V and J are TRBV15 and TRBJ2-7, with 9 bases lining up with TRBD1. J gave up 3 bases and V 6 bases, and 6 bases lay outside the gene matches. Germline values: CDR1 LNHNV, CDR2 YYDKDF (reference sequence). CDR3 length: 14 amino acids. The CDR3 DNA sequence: TGTGCCACCAGTCCCGGGACAGGGTACTACGAGCAGTACTTC. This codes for CATSPGTGYYEQYF.

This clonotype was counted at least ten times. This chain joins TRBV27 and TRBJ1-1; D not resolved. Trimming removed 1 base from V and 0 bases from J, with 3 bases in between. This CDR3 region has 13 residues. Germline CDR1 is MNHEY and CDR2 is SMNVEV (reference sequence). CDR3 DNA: TGTGCCAGCAGTTTATTTTTGAACACTGAAGCTTTCTTT. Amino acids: CASSLFLNTEAFF.

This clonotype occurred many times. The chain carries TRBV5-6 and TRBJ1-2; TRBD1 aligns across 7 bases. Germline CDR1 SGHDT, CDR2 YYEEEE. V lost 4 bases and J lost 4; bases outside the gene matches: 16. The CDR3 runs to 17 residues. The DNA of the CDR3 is TGTGCCAGCAGCCAGGGGACAGATAGGACGTGGGGCTATGGCTACACCTTC. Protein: CASSQGTDRTWGYGYTF.

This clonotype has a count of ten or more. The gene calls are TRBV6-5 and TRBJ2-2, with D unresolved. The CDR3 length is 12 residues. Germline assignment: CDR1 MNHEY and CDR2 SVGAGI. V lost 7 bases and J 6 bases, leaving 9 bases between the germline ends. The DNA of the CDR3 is TGTGCCAGCACCGAGGTGGCCGGGGAGCTGTTTTTT. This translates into CASTEVAGELFF.

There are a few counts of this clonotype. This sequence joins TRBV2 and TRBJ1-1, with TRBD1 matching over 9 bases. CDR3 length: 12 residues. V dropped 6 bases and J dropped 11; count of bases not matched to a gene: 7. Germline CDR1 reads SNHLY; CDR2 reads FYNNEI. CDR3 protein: CASRFTGGAAFF. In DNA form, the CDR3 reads TGTGCCAGCAGATTTACAGGGGGCGCGGCTTTCTTT. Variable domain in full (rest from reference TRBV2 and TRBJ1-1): EPEVTQTPSHQVTQMGQEVILRCVPISNHLYFYWYRQILGQKVEFLVSFYNNEISEKSEIFDDQFSVERPDGSNFTLKIRSTKLEDSAMYFCASRFTGGAAFFGQGTRLTVV.

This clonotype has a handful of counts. This chain's CDR3 is CASGQDPYEQYF. Written as DNA, the CDR3 is TGTGCCAGCGGGCAGGACCCCTACGAGCAGTACTTC. The rearrangement links TRBV12-3 or TRBV12-4 to TRBJ2-7; D unclear. V was cut by 8 bases and J by 2 bases, with 10 bases left in between. CDR3 length: 12 residues.

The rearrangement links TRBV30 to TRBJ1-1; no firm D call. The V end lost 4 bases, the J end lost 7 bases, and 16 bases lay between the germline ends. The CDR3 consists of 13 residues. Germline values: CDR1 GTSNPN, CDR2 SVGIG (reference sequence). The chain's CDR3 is CAWNGLTNGEAFF. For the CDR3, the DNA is TGTGCCTGGAACGGACTTACGAACGGTGAAGCTTTCTTT. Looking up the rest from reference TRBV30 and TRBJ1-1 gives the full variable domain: SQTIHQWPATLVQPVGSPLSLECTVEGTSNPNLYWYRQAAGRGLQLLFYSVGIGQISSEVPQNLSASRPQDRQFILSSKKLLLSDSGFYLCAWNGLTNGEAFFGQGTRLTVV.

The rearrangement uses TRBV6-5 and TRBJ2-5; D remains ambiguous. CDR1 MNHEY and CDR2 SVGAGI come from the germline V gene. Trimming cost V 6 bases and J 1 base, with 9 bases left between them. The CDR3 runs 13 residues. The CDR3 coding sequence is TGTGCCAGCAGCTACCGACTCCAAGAGACCCAGTACTTC. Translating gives CASSYRLQETQYF.

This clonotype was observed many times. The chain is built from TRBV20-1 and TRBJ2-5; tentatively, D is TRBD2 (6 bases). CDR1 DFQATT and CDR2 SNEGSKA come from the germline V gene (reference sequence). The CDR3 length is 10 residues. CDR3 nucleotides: TGCGGAGGGGTAAGGGAGACCCAGTACTTC. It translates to CGGVRETQYF.

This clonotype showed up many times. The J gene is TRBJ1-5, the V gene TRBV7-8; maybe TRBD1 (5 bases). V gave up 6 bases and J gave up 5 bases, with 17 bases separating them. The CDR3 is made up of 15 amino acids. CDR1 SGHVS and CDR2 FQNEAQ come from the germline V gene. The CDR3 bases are TGTGCCAGCAGTCCAGCCCGGACAAATGATCAGCCCCAGCATTTT. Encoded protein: CASSPARTNDQPQHF.

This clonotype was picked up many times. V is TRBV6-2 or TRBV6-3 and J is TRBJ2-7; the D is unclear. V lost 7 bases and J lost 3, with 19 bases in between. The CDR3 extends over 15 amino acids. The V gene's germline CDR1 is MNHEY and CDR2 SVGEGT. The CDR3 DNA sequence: TGTGCCAGCATGTCAGTCCAGGACCCATTCTACGAGCAGTACTTC. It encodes CASMSVQDPFYEQYF.

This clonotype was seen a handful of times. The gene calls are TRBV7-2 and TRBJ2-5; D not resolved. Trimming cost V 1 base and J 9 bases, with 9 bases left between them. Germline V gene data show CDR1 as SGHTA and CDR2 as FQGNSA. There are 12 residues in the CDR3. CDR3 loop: CASSLDWVPQYF. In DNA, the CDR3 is TGTGCCAGCAGCTTAGATTGGGTGCCCCAGTACTTC.